This entry features one T cell receptor beta chain sequence. Its antigen is currently unknown. Reverse transcription of roughly 0.5 to 1 ug RNA was performed with random hexamers. TCRdb recomputed calls from the immunoSEQ multiplex PCR reads with MiXCR, one row per CDR3 protein. This sample yields a few hundred thousand distinct CDR3 sequences, of which about 85% are seen a single time; roughly 0.11% belongs to the top ten. TEMRA cells were enriched by FACS, while CD8+ and CD4+ T cells were obtained through a negative isolation that was performed magnetically. This record comes from a study of CD8 T cells in Susac syndrome. Study-wide points: The authors acknowledged that the study's TCR sequencing and HLA analysis involved relatively few individuals.

The CDR3 extends over 16 amino acids. The V gene's germline CDR1 is MNHNS and CDR2 SASEGT. V was cut by 3 bases and J by 7 bases, with 20 bases left in between. The clonotype originates from a human donor with multiple sclerosis. Sequences were obtained from CD8+ T cells from PBMCs. The rearrangement links TRBV6-1 to TRBJ2-3, with D possibly TRBD2 on 5 matching bases. CDR3 in amino acids: CASSELRALGSNTQYF. CDR3 sequence (DNA): TGTGCCAGCAGTGAGCTGAGGGCCCTGGGGTCGAATACGCAGTATTTT.